The text below deals with one T cell receptor beta chain. The data belong to a study of PD-1 blockade in classical Hodgkin lymphoma. The CDR3 runs to 14 residues. Trimming took off 5 bases at V and 2 bases at J, with 11 bases between the two ends. Germline values: CDR1 MNHEY, CDR2 SVGAGI. Time point given: cycle 4 day 1 (C4D1), after six to seven weeks of nivolumab. Every patient had relapsed following autologous stem cell transplantation, and cohorts differed in brentuximab vedotin exposure. The assay was immunoSEQ multiplex PCR, and TCRdb's table has in-frame clones only and misses some. The profile shows tens of thousands of clones, 65% to 80% of them singletons.

The genes are TRBV6-5 and TRBJ2-3; D call uncertain. The input for sequencing was peripheral blood mononuclear cells (PBMCs), taken before the fourth cycle of nivolumab. The TCR was taken from a human donor with classical Hodgkin lymphoma. CDR3: CASSRSSATDTQYF. CDR3 DNA: TGTGCCAGCAGTCGTAGCAGCGCCACAGATACGCAGTATTTT.